The next 20 T cell receptor beta chains were all read from a single sample in a study of prognosis after radiotherapy for stage I lung cancer listed by TCRdb under 2021. The run used an Illumina HiSeq 3000. Two rounds of multiplex PCR were used to amplify the TCR beta CDR3 region from genomic DNA. The first PCR round used primers specific to each TRBV and TRBJ gene, with sequences filed in Chinese patent CN105087789A. TCRdb cleaned the public reads at Q25 with fastp, built clones with MiXCR and kept in-frame beta chains. Identical CDR3 proteins give one entry, which carries the most common genes and DNA. The sample data list around 29,000 distinct CDR3 sequences, and around 46% of these were observed just once. The top ten hold 15% of the sample. The specimen comprised PBMCs, sampled before or after stereotactic body radiation therapy (not recorded which). These TCRs come from a donor aged 50 or older with non-small cell lung cancer.

This clonotype occurred many times. The chain uses TRBV2 and TRBJ1-1; weak D call: TRBD1 (6 bases). Between the trimmed V and J ends, which lost 3 bases and 1 base, there was a span of 21 bases. CDR1 SNHLY and CDR2 FYNNEI come from the germline V gene. The CDR3 runs to 18 residues. CDR3 protein: CASSDFSREGESNTEAFF. The DNA of the CDR3 is TGTGCCAGCAGTGATTTCTCAAGGGAGGGGGAGTCGAACACTGAAGCTTTCTTT. Supplemented by reference TRBV2 and TRBJ1-1, the full variable domain reads EPEVTQTPSHQVTQMGQEVILRCVPISNHLYFYWYRQILGQKVEFLVSFYNNEISEKSEIFDDQFSVERPDGSNFTLKIRSTKLEDSAMYFCASSDFSREGESNTEAFFGQGTRLTVV.

Ten or more counts support this clonotype. One base away lies a much larger clone, so this may be a sequencing read error. It is likely a read error, because the conserved phenylalanine at the end of the CDR3 is missing. V gene TRBV29-1 combines with J gene TRBJ2-3; D call uncertain. Deletions cut 7 bases from V and 1 base from J, with 9 bases between. The germline V gene has CDR1 SQVTM and CDR2 ANQGSEA. This CDR3 comprises 12 residues. The DNA of the CDR3 is TGCAGCGCCACCGACGGCACAGATACGCAGTATCTT. It codes for CSATDGTDTQYL.

This clonotype was picked up many times. For the CDR3, the DNA is TGTGCCAGTAGTCCTGGGACAGTCTCCAATGAGCAGTTCTTC. This gives the protein CASSPGTVSNEQFF. J is TRBJ2-1 and V is TRBV19; 7 nucleotides match TRBD1. The V gene's germline CDR1 is LNHDA and CDR2 SQIVND (reference sequence). The CDR3 sequence is 14 residues long. V dropped 5 bases and J dropped 6; count of bases not matched to a gene: 7. Full variable domain (rest looked up from reference TRBV19 and TRBJ2-1): DGGITQSPKYLFRKEGQNVTLSCEQNLNHDAMYWYRQDPGQGLRLIYYSQIVNDFQKGDIAEGYSVSREKKESFPLTVTSAQKNPTAFYLCASSPGTVSNEQFFGPGTRLTVL.

This clonotype was detected ten times or more. The V and J genes are TRBV19 and TRBJ2-3, with TRBD1 matching 9 bases. J gave up 2 bases and V 1 base, and 1 base lay outside the gene matches. The germline V gene has CDR1 LNHDA and CDR2 SQIVND (reference sequence). The CDR3 consists of 15 residues. The CDR3 nucleotides read TGTGCCAGTAGTATAGGGGACAGGGTCACAGATACGCAGTATTTT. Protein sequence: CASSIGDRVTDTQYF.

This clonotype appeared many times. V usage is TRBV28 and J usage is TRBJ2-5; 12 bases are shared with TRBD2. Germline V gene sequence: CDR1 MDHEN, CDR2 SYDVKM. The CDR3 extends over 15 amino acids. Trimming at V came to 5 bases and at J to 5 bases, leaving 6 bases not matched to a gene. The CDR3 here is CASSPLAGGEETQYF. Here the CDR3 DNA reads TGTGCCAGCAGTCCTCTAGCGGGAGGGGAGGAGACCCAGTACTTC.

The table lists this clonotype with many counts. The rearrangement uses TRBV7-2 and TRBJ2-5, with D uncertain. Germline values: CDR1 SGHTA, CDR2 FQGNSA. V was cut by 1 base and J by 2 bases, with 5 bases left in between. The CDR3 contains 13 residues. CDR3 amino acids: CASSLVPQETQYF. Here the CDR3 DNA reads TGTGCCAGCAGCTTAGTACCACAAGAGACCCAGTACTTC.

This clonotype was detected only once. V gene TRBV27 combines with J gene TRBJ1-2; D might be TRBD1 (5 bases). The length of the CDR3 is 15 residues. V gave up 4 bases and J gave up 4 bases, with 16 bases separating them. Germline CDR1 and CDR2: MNHEY and SMNVEV (reference sequence). The CDR3 nucleotides are TGTGCCAGCAGTTCCCGACAGATACCAGTCTATGGCTACACCTTC. It encodes CASSSRQIPVYGYTF.

This clonotype was found many times. This chain connects TRBV30 to TRBJ1-4; 8 bases are shared with TRBD1. This CDR3 region has 15 residues. V shed 7 bases, J shed 8 bases, and the junction held 15 bases outside the gene matches. The germline V gene encodes CDR1 GTSNPN and CDR2 SVGIG (reference sequence). The CDR3 loop is CAYKKDRESREKLFF. Written as DNA, the CDR3 is TGTGCCTACAAAAAGGACAGGGAGAGTAGGGAAAAACTGTTTTTT.

A word on this clonotype: The junction shows a germline mismatch at one end, possibly a read error. The genes are TRBV6-2 or TRBV6-3 and TRBJ1-1, with no clear D. The germline CDR1 and CDR2 sequences are MNHEY and SVGEGT. This CDR3 is 14 amino acids long. CDR3 sequence: CASSLRGGGTEAFF. DNA for the CDR3: TGTGCCAGTAGTTTACGGGGTGGAGGCACTGAAGCTTTCTTT.

This clonotype has more than one count but fewer than ten. J is TRBJ1-2 and V is TRBV30, with no clear D. This CDR3 contains 11 residues. Germline assignment: CDR1 GTSNPN and CDR2 SVGIG (reference sequence). The V end lost 3 bases, the J end lost 4 bases, and 6 bases lay between the germline ends. CDR3 amino acids: CAWRRTYGYTF. CDR3 DNA sequence: TGTGCCTGGAGACGGACCTATGGCTACACCTTC.

There are many counts of this clonotype. J is TRBJ1-1 and V is TRBV5-6; D gene ambiguous. V was trimmed by 0 bases and J by 5 bases, leaving 11 bases between them. Germline V gene data show CDR1 as SGHDT and CDR2 as YYEEEE. The CDR3 sequence is 14 residues long. The CDR3 DNA sequence: TGTGCCAGCAGCTTGGGGTCCGTGTATACTGAAGCTTTCTTT. Protein sequence: CASSLGSVYTEAFF.

This clonotype was detected many times. The chain couples TRBV11-1 to TRBJ2-3; no definite D call. This CDR3 comprises 16 residues. Germline lookup yields CDR1 SGHAT and CDR2 FQDESV (reference sequence). V lost 1 base, J lost 1 base, and 12 bases lay in between. The CDR3 DNA reads as TGTGCCAGCAGCTTAGGCCCCGACCGGGGCACAGATACGCAGTATTTT. Amino acids: CASSLGPDRGTDTQYF. The variable domain in full, completed from reference TRBV11-1 and TRBJ2-3, reads EAEVAQSPRYKITEKSQAVAFWCDPISGHATLYWYRQILGQGPELLVQFQDESVVDDSQLPKDRFSAERLKGVDSTLKIQPAELGDSAMYLCASSLGPDRGTDTQYFGPGTRLTVL.

This clonotype was found once. With only one base between it and a far larger clone, this is likely a read error. The chain employs TRBV6-6 and TRBJ1-2, with 7 bases that match TRBD1. Germline V gene sequence: CDR1 MNHNY, CDR2 SVGAGI (reference sequence). The CDR3 length is 12 residues. The CDR3 DNA sequence: TGTTCCAGTTTACAGGGGAACTATGGCTACACCTTC. It translates to CSSLQGNYGYTF.

As regards this clonotype: The junction shows a germline mismatch at one end, possibly a read error. The gene calls are TRBV19 and TRBJ1-2, with no clear D. The V gene's germline CDR1 is LNHDA and CDR2 SQIVND (reference sequence). The CDR3 contains 13 residues. The CDR3 coding sequence is TGTGCCAGTAGTCCGAGGACTATTAATGGTTACACCTTC. This codes for CASSPRTINGYTF.

There are many counts of this clonotype. The chain employs TRBV27 and TRBJ1-2; D gene ambiguous. Trimming stripped 0 bases from V and 1 base from J, with 9 bases between. Germline V gives CDR1 MNHEY, CDR2 SMNVEV (reference sequence). The CDR3 runs to 15 residues. The DNA of the CDR3 is TGTGCCAGCAGTTTATCGCCAGGAAATAACTATGGCTACACCTTC. As protein: CASSLSPGNNYGYTF.

Many counts were recorded for this clonotype. V and J are TRBV6-1 and TRBJ2-5, with D possibly matching TRBD2 (5 bases). V was clipped by 9 bases and J by 4 bases, with 9 bases between them. This CDR3 is 11 amino acids long. In germline, CDR1 is MNHNS, CDR2 SASEGT. The CDR3 loop is CARQRGETQYF. The DNA for the CDR3 is TGTGCCAGGCAACGGGGAGAGACCCAGTACTTC.

This sequence joins TRBV20-1 and TRBJ2-3; D is uncertain. CDR3 length: 14 amino acids. The ends were cut back, 0 bases at V and 0 bases at J, with 7 bases in the middle. Germline V gene data show CDR1 as DFQATT and CDR2 as SNEGSKA (reference sequence). As DNA, the CDR3 is TGCAGTGCTAGAGATGAGGATAGCACAGATACGCAGTATTTT. It is translated as CSARDEDSTDTQYF.

This clonotype was observed at least ten times. J is TRBJ2-3 and V is TRBV5-1; possible D gene TRBD1, 5 bases. CDR1 SGHRS and CDR2 YFSETQ come from the germline V gene. V lost 4 bases to trimming and J lost 3 bases, with 15 bases between them. This CDR3 is built from 15 residues. The CDR3 is CASSPLDSQTDTQYF. The CDR3, as DNA: TGCGCCAGCAGCCCTCTCGACAGCCAAACAGATACGCAGTATTTT.

The CDR3 DNA is TGTGCCAGCAGTTCCCGGACAGTCGAAGCTTTCTTT. Translated, it gives CASSSRTVEAFF. The chain combines TRBV11-3 with TRBJ1-1; D may be TRBD1 (6 bases). This CDR3 is built from 12 residues. The germline V gene has CDR1 SGHNT and CDR2 YENEEA. V lost 6 bases and J lost 8, with 13 bases in between. The full variable domain, its missing parts supplied by reference TRBV11-3 and TRBJ1-1, is EAGVVQSPRYKIIEKKQPVAFWCNPISGHNTLYWYLQNLGQGPELLIRYENEEAVDDSQLPKDRFSAERLKGVDSTLKIQPAELGDSAVYLCASSSRTVEAFFGQGTRLTVV.

Regarding this clonotype: A read error may be the cause here, since a much bigger clone is one base away. The chain recombines TRBV7-9 with TRBJ2-2; 11 positions match TRBD2. Germline assignment: CDR1 SEHNR and CDR2 FQNEAQ (reference sequence). This CDR3 has 18 amino acids. The ends lost 5 bases at V and 4 bases at J; junction bases unmatched: 12. The CDR3 nucleotides are TGTGCCAGCAGCCCCTCTACTAGCGGGGGATTTCTCACCGGGGAGCTGTTTTTT. Amino acid sequence: CASSPSTSGGFLTGELFF.